These 18 T cell receptor beta chains came from one sample sequenced in a study of T cells in Graves' hyperthyroidism and ophthalmopathy. The source material, RNA transcripts, was used to amplify TCR beta CDR3 regions. HTBI primers were used for first-round RT-PCR of the TCR CDR3. TCRdb redid the calling of the multiplex PCR reads with MiXCR, one entry per CDR3 protein. Counted here are about 760,000 distinct CDR3 sequences, roughly a third occurring once; the ten biggest clones make up roughly 31%. Sequencing was performed on blood. The receptors were gathered from a woman between 40 and 55 years old with Graves' hyperthyroidism.

This clonotype was detected many times. The chain employs TRBV7-9 and TRBJ1-6; perhaps TRBD1 as D (6 bases). The CDR3 runs 15 residues. V was clipped by 5 bases and J by 10 bases, with 18 bases between them. Looked up from germline, CDR1 is SEHNR and CDR2 is FQNEAQ (reference sequence). The CDR3 sequence is CASSASGGSGSPLHF. The DNA for the CDR3 is TGTGCCAGCAGCGCCTCGGGGGGCAGTGGCTCACCCCTCCACTTT. Looking up the rest from reference TRBV7-9 and TRBJ1-6 gives the full variable domain: DTGVSQNPRHKITKRGQNVTFRCDPISEHNRLYWYRQTLGQGPEFLTYFQNEAQLEKSRLLSDRFSAERPKGSFSTLEIQRTEQGDSAMYLCASSASGGSGSPLHFGNGTRLTVT.

Here the CDR3 DNA reads TGTGCCAGCAGCTACACCGGGACAGGTGGGTTGGTGCAGTACTTC. This translates into CASSYTGTGGLVQYF. The chain is built from TRBV5-6 and TRBJ2-7; 8 positions agree with TRBD1. The CDR3 covers 15 residues. Unmatched junction bases numbered 14, after V lost 3 bases and J lost 9 bases. Germline V gives CDR1 SGHDT, CDR2 YYEEEE.

CDR3 DNA sequence: TGTGCCAGCAGCCTACGGACAGGGGTAAACACTGAAGCTTTCTTT. Protein product: CASSLRTGVNTEAFF. This rearrangement joins TRBV13 to TRBJ1-1; 9 nucleotides match TRBD1. The CDR3 runs 15 residues. In germline, CDR1 is PRHDT, CDR2 FYEKMQ (reference sequence). Trimming removed 5 bases from V and 2 bases from J; junction bases left unmatched: 6.

This clonotype was counted many times. The rearrangement links TRBV20-1 to TRBJ1-1, with D possibly matching TRBD1 (6 bases). There are 12 residues in the CDR3. CDR1 is DFQATT, CDR2 SNEGSKA, per germline (reference sequence). The CDR3 DNA sequence: TGCCGATCGGGCAGGGGAAACACTGAAGCTTTCTTT. Residues: CRSGRGNTEAFF.

V gene TRBV10-3 combines with J gene TRBJ2-2, with D maybe TRBD2 (6 bases). V lost 7 bases and J 1 base, leaving 10 bases between the germline ends. This CDR3 region has 14 residues. Germline V gene lookup returns CDR1 ENHRY and CDR2 SYGVKD. This CDR3 is CAINPGGNTGELFF. For the CDR3, the DNA is TGTGCCATCAATCCCGGGGGGAACACCGGGGAGCTGTTTTTT.

Turning to this clonotype: At one of its ends the junction is not consistent with the germline gene, which may arise from a read error. The chain couples TRBV5-6 to TRBJ1-1; D call uncertain. Germline CDR1 SGHDT, CDR2 YYEEEE. The CDR3 loop spans 15 amino acids. The CDR3 sequence is CASILISVRNTEAFF. CDR3 nucleotide sequence: TGTGCCAGCATCTTGATAAGCGTGCGGAACACTGAAGCTTTCTTT.

This clonotype was detected many times. The chain links TRBV19 to TRBJ1-2; 8 bases fit TRBD1. The V gene end was trimmed by 5 bases and the J gene end by 8 bases; junction bases not matched to a gene: 4. This CDR3 contains 12 residues. Germline V gene data show CDR1 as LNHDA and CDR2 as SQIVND (reference sequence). This chain's CDR3 is CASSQGANGYTF. CDR3 nucleotide sequence: TGTGCCAGTAGTCAGGGGGCGAACGGCTACACCTTC. The full variable domain, in which reference TRBV19 and TRBJ1-2 provide the parts outside the CDR3, is DGGITQSPKYLFRKEGQNVTLSCEQNLNHDAMYWYRQDPGQGLRLIYYSQIVNDFQKGDIAEGYSVSREKKESFPLTVTSAQKNPTAFYLCASSQGANGYTFGSGTRLTVV.

This clonotype was seen at least ten times. The V and J genes are TRBV7-9 and TRBJ2-5; a possible D gene is TRBD1 (6 bases). The CDR3 length is 13 residues. Trimming left V 5 bases short and J 5 bases short, with 12 bases between. The germline CDR1 and CDR2 sequences are SEHNR and FQNEAQ (reference sequence). The CDR3 coding sequence is TGTGCCAGCAGCCCGTCAGACAGGGAGACCCAGTACTTC. Translated, it gives CASSPSDRETQYF.

This chain links TRBV5-8 with TRBJ1-3, with a weak D call TRBD1 (5 bases). Germline V gene lookup returns CDR1 SGHTS and CDR2 YDEGEE. The CDR3 contains 16 residues. The V end was cut by 3 bases, the J end by 0 bases, with 13 bases between. CDR3 residues: CASSSEGRTSGNTIYF. The CDR3, as DNA: TGTGCCAGCAGCTCAGAGGGACGGACCTCTGGAAACACCATATATTTT.

The genes are TRBV2 and TRBJ1-2; 8 bases match TRBD1. V was clipped by 6 bases and J by 4 bases; unmatched bases: 13. In germline, CDR1 is SNHLY, CDR2 FYNNEI. The CDR3 spans 16 residues. The CDR3 spells CASRFTRTGKGYGYTF. CDR3 DNA: TGTGCCAGCAGATTCACCCGGACAGGGAAGGGCTATGGCTACACCTTC.

The chain joins TRBV7-2 to TRBJ1-2; D might be TRBD1 (5 bases). This CDR3 comprises 17 residues. V was trimmed by 6 bases and J by 5 bases, leaving 25 bases between them. CDR1 and CDR2 (germline): SGHTA, FQGNSA. The CDR3 region is CASSYAYRPTKPYGYTF. In DNA form, the CDR3 reads TGTGCCAGCAGTTACGCCTACAGGCCCACGAAGCCTTATGGCTACACCTTC.

In the case of this clonotype: Its ends do not fully match the called genes, so a read error is possible. The chain combines TRBV12-3 or TRBV12-4 with TRBJ1-5; D unresolved. The CDR3 contains 18 residues. CDR3 in amino acids: CATSDPGVAGSPDQPQHF. CDR3 coding DNA: TGTGCCACCAGTGACCCCGGGGTAGCGGGATCCCCGGATCAGCCCCAGCATTTT.

This clonotype was observed many times. This chain joins TRBV29-1 and TRBJ2-2, with 13 bases that match TRBD2. V trimming: 6 bases; J trimming: 0 bases; junction bases outside the gene matches: 1. CDR1 SQVTM and CDR2 ANQGSEA come from the germline V gene. The CDR3 extends over 15 amino acids. The CDR3: CSVGLAGSNTGELFF. CDR3 DNA sequence: TGCAGCGTGGGACTAGCGGGGTCGAACACCGGGGAGCTGTTTTTT.

The chain carries TRBV12-3 or TRBV12-4 and TRBJ1-1; a weak D match, TRBD1 (6 bases). V was clipped by 3 bases and J by 1 base, with 9 bases between them. The CDR3 extends over 14 amino acids. The CDR3 nucleotides read TGTGCCAGCAGTTTCCGGACAGAGAACACTGAAGCTTTCTTT. Protein product: CASSFRTENTEAFF.

The sample holds a few counts of this clonotype. CDR3 region: CASSYEAGDQYGYTF. The CDR3, as DNA: TGTGCCAGCAGTTATGAAGCGGGGGATCAGTATGGCTACACCTTC. This chain links TRBV7-9 with TRBJ1-2, with D maybe TRBD1 (5 bases). V was cut by 6 bases and J by 5 bases, with 19 bases left in between. The CDR3 spans 15 residues. Germline values: CDR1 SEHNR, CDR2 FQNEAQ (reference sequence).

This clonotype was seen only once. The chain uses TRBV7-9 and TRBJ2-3; D gene unclear. Trimming cost V 5 bases and J 0 bases, with 12 bases left between them. This CDR3 spans 15 amino acids. Germline values: CDR1 SEHNR, CDR2 FQNEAQ (reference sequence). CDR3 region: CASSPLRISTDTQYF. The DNA of the CDR3 is TGTGCCAGCAGCCCCTTGAGGATTAGCACAGATACGCAGTATTTT.

Note on this clonotype: This may arise from a read error, as a much more abundant clone is one base away. V gene TRBV10-2 combines with J gene TRBJ1-3; 8 positions agree with TRBD1. Germline lookup yields CDR1 WSHSY and CDR2 SAAADI. This CDR3 region has 16 residues. CDR3 nucleotides: TGCGCCAGCAGTGACAGGACAGGGAACTCTGGAAACACCATGTATTTT. Residues: CASSDRTGNSGNTMYF.

The chain recombines TRBV25-1 with TRBJ2-5; D is perhaps TRBD1 (6 bases). V dropped 6 bases and J dropped 2 bases, with 31 bases sitting between them. Looked up from germline, CDR1 is MGHDK and CDR2 is SYGVNS. The CDR3 extends over 20 amino acids. CDR3 amino acids: CASSAADGSALQGRQETQYF. The CDR3 DNA sequence: TGTGCCAGCAGCGCCGCCGATGGCAGTGCTTTACAGGGTCGGCAAGAGACCCAGTACTTC.